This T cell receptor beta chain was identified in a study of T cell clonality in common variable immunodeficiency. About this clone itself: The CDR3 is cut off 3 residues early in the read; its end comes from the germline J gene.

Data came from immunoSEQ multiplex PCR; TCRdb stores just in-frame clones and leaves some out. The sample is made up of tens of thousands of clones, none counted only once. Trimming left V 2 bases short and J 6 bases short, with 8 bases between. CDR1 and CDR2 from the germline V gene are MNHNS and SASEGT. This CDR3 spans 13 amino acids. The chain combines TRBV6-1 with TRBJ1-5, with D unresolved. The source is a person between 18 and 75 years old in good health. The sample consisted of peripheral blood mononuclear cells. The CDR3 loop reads CASSERPGQPQHF. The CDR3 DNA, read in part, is TGTGCCAGCAGTGAACGACCGGGTCAGCCC.